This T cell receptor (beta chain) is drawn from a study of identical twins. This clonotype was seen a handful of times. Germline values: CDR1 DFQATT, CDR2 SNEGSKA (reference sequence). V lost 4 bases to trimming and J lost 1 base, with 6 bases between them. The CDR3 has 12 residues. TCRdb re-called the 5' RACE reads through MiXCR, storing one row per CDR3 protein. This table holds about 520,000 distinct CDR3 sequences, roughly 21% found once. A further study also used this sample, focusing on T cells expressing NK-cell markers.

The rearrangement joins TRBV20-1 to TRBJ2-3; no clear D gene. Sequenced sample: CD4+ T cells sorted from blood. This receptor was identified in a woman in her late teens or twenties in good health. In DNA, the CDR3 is TGCAGTGCTAACCAGGGCACAGATACGCAGTATTTT. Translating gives CSANQGTDTQYF.